The entry that follows covers one T cell receptor (beta chain) sequence. The sample belongs to a study of blood T cell repertoires in COVID-19. V was shortened by 0 bases and J by 2 bases, with 16 bases between the two germline ends. CDR1 and CDR2 (germline): SGHRS, YFSETQ. This CDR3 is 17 amino acids long. One Seattle source followed patients from active infection through their disease course. Here immunoSEQ multiplex PCR was the method, and the copy in TCRdb shows in-frame clones only, minus some. The sample has roughly 220,000 clones, about four fifths seen once. V gene TRBV5-1 combines with J gene TRBJ2-3, with D perhaps TRBD2 (6 bases). Sequencing input: peripheral blood. This TCR derives from a woman older than 75 with COVID-19, enrolled during active disease. The CDR3 DNA follows: TGCGCCAGCAGCTTGGGGCGCGGGGAGCACCTCACAGATACGCAGTATTTT. Residues: CASSLGRGEHLTDTQYF.